The next 7 T cell receptor beta chains were all read from a single sample in a study of cytomegalovirus exposure and HLA in healthy donors. The PCR contained 60 Vbeta and 13 Jbeta primers. Sequencing was performed with immunoSEQ multiplex PCR; in TCRdb, only in-frame clones are kept and a portion is missing. The data show around 160,000 clones, approximately 80% seen once. Sequencing input: PBMCs. These receptors originate from a male donor in good health and CMV-seronegative.

This chain links TRBV4-1 with TRBJ2-7; 14 bases are a match to TRBD2. Germline trimming cut 2 bases from V and 3 bases from J; bases unmatched to any gene: 12. This CDR3 is built from 19 residues. In germline, CDR1 is MGHRA, CDR2 YSYEKL. The CDR3 region is CASSQFGLAGGSGGYEQYF. The CDR3, as DNA: TGCGCCAGCAGCCAATTTGGACTAGCGGGAGGCTCTGGGGGCTACGAGCAGTACTTC.

This clone was seen just once. The V gene is TRBV5-1, the J gene TRBJ2-3; 9 bases map to TRBD2. The CDR3 is made up of 16 amino acids. The V segment lost 2 bases and the J segment 4 bases; nucleotides outside the gene matches: 8. CDR1 and CDR2 from the germline V gene are SGHRS and YFSETQ. This CDR3 is CASSFYGAGGADTQYF. The CDR3 DNA sequence: TGCGCCAGCAGCTTTTATGGAGCGGGAGGTGCAGATACGCAGTATTTT.

J is TRBJ1-4 and V is TRBV30, with D perhaps TRBD1 (6 bases). CDR1 and CDR2 (germline): GTSNPN, SVGIG (reference sequence). The CDR3 extends over 15 amino acids. The germline V and J ends were trimmed by 0 bases and 8 bases, with 16 bases remaining between them. CDR3 residues: CAWSVGNRVVEKLFF. In DNA form, the CDR3 reads TGTGCCTGGAGTGTAGGGAACAGGGTAGTCGAAAAACTGTTTTTT.

The chain has TRBV5-4 and TRBJ1-1; 7 positions agree with TRBD1. This CDR3 comprises 15 residues. Losses at the gene ends were 3 bases for V and 6 bases for J; bases not matched to a gene: 11. Germline CDR1 reads SGHNT; CDR2 reads YYREEE (reference sequence). CDR3 nucleotide sequence: TGTGCCAGCAGCTATATGATACAGGGGTGGGCTGAAGCTTTCTTT. Translated, it gives CASSYMIQGWAEAFF.

The genes are TRBV6-1 and TRBJ2-5, with TRBD2 matching over 10 bases. This CDR3 region has 15 residues. V dropped 1 base and J dropped 3; count of bases not matched to a gene: 2. Per the germline V gene, CDR1 is MNHNS and CDR2 is SASEGT. The CDR3 region has the DNA TGTGCCAGCAGTGAAGGCCTAGCGGGAGAAGAGACCCAGTACTTC. Translating gives CASSEGLAGEETQYF.

This clone showed up just a few times. The chain is built from TRBV13 and TRBJ2-1; 7 bases are shared with TRBD2. The CDR3 has 17 amino acids. Germline V CDR1 and CDR2: PRHDT, FYEKMQ (reference sequence). The trim removed 0 bases at V and 4 bases at J, leaving 9 bases unmatched. The CDR3 is CASSLGLGLGWYNEQFF. The CDR3 DNA is TGTGCCAGCAGCTTAGGCCTTGGACTAGGTTGGTACAATGAGCAGTTCTTC.

This clone was counted a few times. V gene TRBV5-6 combines with J gene TRBJ1-1; possibly TRBD1 for D (5 bases). Trimming stripped 5 bases from V and 1 base from J, with 12 bases between. This CDR3 region has 14 residues. Germline CDR1 SGHDT, CDR2 YYEEEE. CDR3 bases: TGTGCCAGCAGGAAAGGGGTCCCGAACACTGAAGCTTTCTTT. This encodes CASRKGVPNTEAFF.